The source of this T cell receptor (beta chain) is a study of T-cell reconstitution after alpha-beta-depleted transplantation in children. Using unique molecular identifiers, the investigators prepared the TCRbeta library. TCRdb used MiXCR to reprocess the PCR reads, holding one entry per CDR3 protein. The repertoire holds roughly 570,000 distinct CDR3 sequences, with 27% as singletons. Deletions cut 1 base from V and 5 bases from J, with 12 bases between. CDR3 length: 15 amino acids. The V gene's germline CDR1 is SGHRS and CDR2 YFSETQ. The starting material was PBMCs, obtained before TCRalphabeta/CD19-depleted stem cell transplant. The receptor was derived from a boy in the first two years of life with Wiskott-Aldrich syndrome, due to receive a stem cell transplant. V is TRBV5-1 and J is TRBJ2-2, with D perhaps TRBD2 (5 bases). For the CDR3, the DNA is TGCGCCAGCAGCTTGAGTGCCTCGGGGACCGGGGAGCTGTTTTTT. Protein: CASSLSASGTGELFF.